This TCR beta chain derives from a study of T-cell reconstitution after alpha-beta-depleted transplantation in children. General study points: By about two months after transplant, alpha-beta T cells reportedly arose from several hundred graft clones that had expanded.

Molecular barcoding with unique molecular identifiers was used for the TCRbeta library. In TCRdb, the PCR reads were re-called with MiXCR into one record per CDR3 protein. The repertoire holds 670,000 or so distinct CDR3 sequences, about an eighth seen once, with 0.79% in the top ten. Germline CDR1 and CDR2: SGDLS and YYNGEE. This CDR3 is built from 16 residues. The V end was cut by 4 bases, the J end by 1 base, with 14 bases between. Comments on this clonotype: Its cognate antigen is unknown.

The receptor was isolated from a girl aged 2 to 9 with congenital amegakaryocytic thrombocytopenia, due to receive a stem cell transplant. The specimen was PBMCs, collected before TCRalphabeta/CD19-depleted stem cell transplant. This chain links TRBV9 with TRBJ2-2; the D gene is possibly TRBD1 (5 bases). In DNA, the CDR3 is TGTGCCAGCAGCCCGACGCACAGGAAGAACACCGGGGAGCTGTTTTTT. It encodes CASSPTHRKNTGELFF.